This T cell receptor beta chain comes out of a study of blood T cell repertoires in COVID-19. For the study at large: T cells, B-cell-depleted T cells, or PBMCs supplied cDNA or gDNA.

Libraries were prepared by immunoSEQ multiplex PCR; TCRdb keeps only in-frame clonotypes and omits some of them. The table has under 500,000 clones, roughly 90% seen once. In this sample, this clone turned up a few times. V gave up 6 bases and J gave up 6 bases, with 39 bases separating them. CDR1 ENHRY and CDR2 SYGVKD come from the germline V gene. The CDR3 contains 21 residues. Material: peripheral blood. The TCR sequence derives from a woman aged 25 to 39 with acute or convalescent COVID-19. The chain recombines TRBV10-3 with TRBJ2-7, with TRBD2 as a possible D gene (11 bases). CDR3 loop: CAIRPGQGTVASGGPRGEQYF. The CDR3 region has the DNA TGTGCCATCAGGCCGGGACAGGGGACTGTGGCTAGCGGGGGGCCGAGGGGCGAGCAGTACTTC.